The clone carrying this TCR beta chain was counted many times. Its antigen is as yet unknown. This specimen belongs to a study of early T cells in non-severe SARS-CoV-2 infection. At the level of the study: The sequenced material was bulk RNA from unsorted whole blood, and its chains were unpaired. Study findings and constraints: Database matching using VDJdb favored anti-spike CD8 responses, with private and CD4 specificities left missing.

This CDR3 comprises 15 residues. Germline assignment: CDR1 DFQATT and CDR2 SNEGSKA (reference sequence). V was clipped by 2 bases and J by 2 bases; unmatched bases: 4. Individual cDNA molecules carried attached unique molecular identifiers. TCRdb recomputed calls from the 5' RACE reads with MiXCR, one row per CDR3 protein. The data show about 26,000 distinct CDR3 sequences, approximately 5.1% seen once. The TCR comes from an adult who was a healthcare worker with PCR-confirmed SARS-CoV-2 infection or an uninfected control (not recorded which). The rearrangement links TRBV20-1 to TRBJ2-3, with TRBD2 matching 10 bases. The sequencing sample was made of whole blood. This chain's CDR3 is CSARNSGGFTDTQYF. The CDR3 nucleotides read TGCAGTGCTAGAAATAGCGGGGGGTTCACAGATACGCAGTATTTT.